The 31 T cell receptor beta chains given below trace back to one sample, sequenced in a study of T cells after yellow fever vaccination. One entry per CDR3 protein, called by TCRdb with MiXCR from the 5' RACE reads. The profile shows around 310,000 distinct CDR3 sequences, around 3.6% of them singletons. The sample consisted of PBMCs, taken on the day of the yellow fever booster vaccination. These receptors were collected from a man in his late teens or twenties who received the YFV17D yellow fever vaccine.

This clonotype was recorded a few times. The DNA of the CDR3 is TGTGCCAGCAGAGGAAACTGGGCTAATGAAAAACTGTTTTTT. Translating it yields CASRGNWANEKLFF. This chain links TRBV12-3 or TRBV12-4 with TRBJ1-4; D uncertain. The CDR3 runs 14 residues. The germline V and J ends were trimmed by 6 bases and 3 bases, with 11 bases remaining between them.

This clonotype was counted only a few times. The V gene is TRBV4-1, the J gene TRBJ2-1; possibly TRBD1 for D (5 bases). The length of the CDR3 is 16 residues. V dropped 3 bases and J dropped 2 bases, with 14 bases sitting between them. The V gene's germline CDR1 is MGHRA and CDR2 YSYEKL. This CDR3 reads CASSHLDILAYNEQFF. CDR3 in DNA: TGCGCCAGCAGCCATTTGGACATCCTTGCCTACAATGAGCAGTTCTTC.

This clonotype has only a few counts. The J gene is TRBJ2-7, the V gene TRBV7-2; 7 bases match TRBD2. CDR1 and CDR2 (germline): SGHTA, FQGNSA. The CDR3 spans 15 residues. V shed 3 bases and J 6 bases; nucleotides not matched to a gene: 11. DNA for the CDR3: TGTGCCAGCAGCTTGGGTCTCGGCGGGGGATCCGAGCAGTACTTC. Translation: CASSLGLGGGSEQYF.

This clonotype was counted only a few times. V and J are TRBV18 and TRBJ1-5, with 8 bases lining up with TRBD1. The trim removed 1 base at V and 1 base at J, leaving 12 bases unmatched. The V gene's germline CDR1 is KGHSH and CDR2 LQKENI. This CDR3 contains 19 residues. The CDR3 sequence: CASSPRGTGYTGSNQPQHF. The CDR3 DNA reads as TGTGCCAGCTCACCACGAGGGACAGGATATACTGGGAGCAATCAGCCCCAGCATTTT.

This clonotype was recorded at least ten times. The V gene is TRBV12-3 or TRBV12-4, the J gene TRBJ2-7; D possibly matches TRBD1 or TRBD2 (6 bases each). This CDR3 contains 14 residues. V was clipped by 6 bases and J by 2 bases, with 14 bases between them. CDR3 nucleotide sequence: TGTGCCAGCAGCAACAGGGAGGAAACCTACGAGCAGTACTTC. Its translation is CASSNREETYEQYF.

This chain links TRBV5-8 with TRBJ2-3; 9 bases are shared with TRBD1. Looked up from germline, CDR1 is SGHTS and CDR2 is YDEGEE. This CDR3 has 15 amino acids. The ends lost 3 bases at V and 7 bases at J; junction bases unmatched: 9. The CDR3 loop reads CASSSRGQGANTQYF. The DNA of the CDR3 is TGTGCCAGCAGCTCGCGGGGACAGGGAGCAAATACGCAGTATTTT.

The CDR3 DNA sequence: TGTGCCACTTCACAGGGGACTTTGGCAGAGACCCAGTACTTC. This translates into CATSQGTLAETQYF. The chain recombines TRBV24-1 with TRBJ2-5, with D perhaps matching TRBD1 (7 bases). The CDR3 loop spans 14 amino acids. CDR1 is KGHDR and CDR2 is SFDVKD in the germline V gene. Trimming left V 10 bases short and J 4 bases short, with 18 bases between.

In its sample, this clonotype was seen many times. The gene calls are TRBV29-1 and TRBJ2-1; possible D gene TRBD2, 6 bases. The CDR3 is made up of 13 amino acids. In germline, CDR1 is SQVTM, CDR2 ANQGSEA. V lost 8 bases and J 0 bases, leaving 11 bases between the germline ends. CDR3 in amino acids: CSSTGVSYNEQFF. The CDR3 bases are TGCAGCTCGACGGGGGTCTCCTACAATGAGCAGTTCTTC.

The chain combines TRBV7-8 with TRBJ1-1; 9 bases are a match to TRBD1. There are 16 residues in the CDR3. Germline CDR1 is SGHVS and CDR2 is FQNEAQ. The V gene end was trimmed by 3 bases and the J gene end by 2 bases; junction bases not matched to a gene: 7. CDR3 amino acids: CASSFLDTGGNTEAFF. DNA for the CDR3: TGTGCCAGCAGCTTCTTAGATACAGGGGGCAACACTGAAGCTTTCTTT.

This clonotype has a count of ten or more. The V and J genes are TRBV7-9 and TRBJ1-5, with no clear D. The CDR3 is 12 amino acids. Germline CDR1 SEHNR, CDR2 FQNEAQ (reference sequence). Deletions cut 4 bases from V and 3 bases from J, with 4 bases between. The CDR3 loop is CASSSDNQPQHF. The CDR3 DNA reads TGTGCCAGCAGCTCCGACAATCAGCCCCAGCATTTT.

Ten or more counts support this clonotype. This sequence joins TRBV28 and TRBJ2-1; 8 bases align to TRBD1. The CDR3 length is 12 residues. Germline V CDR1 and CDR2: MDHEN, SYDVKM. The V gene end was trimmed by 9 bases and the J gene end by 9 bases; junction bases not matched to a gene: 7. CDR3 sequence (DNA): TGTGCCAGTTGGACAGGGTCGGGTGAGCAGTTCTTC. Amino acids: CASWTGSGEQFF.

At least ten counts were recorded for this clonotype. The J gene is TRBJ2-5, the V gene TRBV7-3; no clear D gene. Trimming took off 1 base at V and 4 bases at J, with 7 bases between the two ends. CDR3 length: 13 residues. CDR1 and CDR2 from the germline V gene are SGHTA and FQGTGA. CDR3 DNA: TGTGCCAGCAGCTTAAATGGGGTAGAGACCCAGTACTTC. Protein: CASSLNGVETQYF.

At least ten counts were recorded for this clonotype. The chain carries TRBV20-1 and TRBJ2-5; D assignment may be TRBD1 or TRBD2 (6 bases each). Germline V gene lookup returns CDR1 DFQATT and CDR2 SNEGSKA (reference sequence). The ends were cut back, 3 bases at V and 2 bases at J, with 16 bases in the middle. CDR3 length: 15 amino acids. CDR3 sequence (DNA): TGCAGTGCTAGGCGTTTCGGGGGCAATCAAGAGACCCAGTACTTC. It yields the protein CSARRFGGNQETQYF.

V is TRBV10-3 and J is TRBJ1-1; D remains unclear. The length of the CDR3 is 13 residues. Trimming left V 4 bases short and J 3 bases short, with 9 bases between. Per the germline V gene, CDR1 is ENHRY and CDR2 is SYGVKD. The CDR3 bases are TGTGCCATCAGTGGGACGGGAGACACTGAAGCTTTCTTT. Encoded protein: CAISGTGDTEAFF.

In its sample, this clonotype was seen a few times. The gene calls are TRBV29-1 and TRBJ2-7, with D tentatively TRBD2 (6 bases). Per germline, CDR1 SQVTM and CDR2 ANQGSEA. V lost 4 bases and J lost 7, with 14 bases in between. CDR3 length equals 12 residues. This chain's CDR3 is CSVGGWAGEQYF. The CDR3 bases are TGCAGCGTTGGGGGCTGGGCGGGAGAGCAGTACTTC.

This clonotype was counted ten times or more. V usage is TRBV6-5 and J usage is TRBJ2-5, with a tentative D call TRBD2 (6 bases). CDR3 length equals 13 residues. Germline CDR1 MNHEY, CDR2 SVGAGI. V dropped 3 bases and J dropped 4 bases, with 9 bases sitting between them. In DNA form, the CDR3 reads TGTGCCAGCAGTTATCTGGGGGGAGAGACCCAGTACTTC. Its translation: CASSYLGGETQYF.

In its sample, this clonotype was seen many times. V is TRBV4-1 and J is TRBJ1-2; D might be TRBD1 (6 bases). The CDR3 runs 15 residues. The germline V and J ends were trimmed by 0 bases and 4 bases, with 12 bases remaining between them. CDR1 and CDR2 from the germline V gene are MGHRA and YSYEKL. The CDR3 loop reads CASSQDGQPPYGYTF. The CDR3, as DNA: TGCGCCAGCAGCCAAGATGGACAGCCCCCCTATGGCTACACCTTC.

This clonotype was counted ten times or more. The chain links TRBV7-6 to TRBJ2-7, with a weak D call TRBD2 (5 bases). Per the germline V gene, CDR1 is SGHVS and CDR2 is FNYEAQ. The CDR3 covers 13 residues. The V gene lost 4 bases and the J gene lost 4 bases, with 11 bases spanning the gap. Here the CDR3 reads CASSSPGKYEQYF. In nucleotides, the CDR3 is TGTGCCAGCAGCTCCCCGGGGAAATACGAGCAGTACTTC.

This clonotype was seen at least ten times. The rearrangement joins TRBV12-3 or TRBV12-4 to TRBJ2-6; D assignment may be TRBD1 or TRBD2 (5 bases each). Trimming took 5 bases from V and 2 from J, leaving 7 bases between them. CDR3 length equals 14 residues. CDR3 amino acids: CASSRGPGANVLTF. The CDR3, as DNA: TGTGCCAGCAGTCGGGGCCCTGGGGCCAACGTCCTGACTTTC.

The chain couples TRBV12-3 or TRBV12-4 to TRBJ2-4; 7 bases are shared with TRBD1. V trimming: 10 bases; J trimming: 3 bases; junction bases outside the gene matches: 3. CDR3 length: 12 residues. The CDR3 sequence: CAIRDSKNIQYF. The CDR3 DNA reads TGTGCCATCCGGGACAGCAAAAACATTCAGTACTTC.

The chain has TRBV6-5 and TRBJ1-2; a possible D gene is TRBD1 (6 bases). The germline V and J ends were trimmed by 6 bases and 6 bases, with 20 bases remaining between them. This CDR3 comprises 15 residues. The V gene's germline CDR1 is MNHEY and CDR2 SVGAGI. CDR3 amino acids: CASSPLIQGMDGYTF. Here the CDR3 DNA reads TGTGCCAGCAGCCCCTTAATACAGGGCATGGATGGCTACACCTTC.

In this sample, this clonotype turned up a few times. The rearrangement uses TRBV7-2 and TRBJ1-6; D perhaps matches TRBD1 (5 bases). Trimming took 5 bases from V and 11 from J, leaving 19 bases between them. CDR3 length: 15 residues. The germline V gene encodes CDR1 SGHTA and CDR2 FQGNSA. The CDR3 sequence is CASSLDWGKRAPLHF. CDR3 nucleotides: TGTGCCAGCAGCCTAGATTGGGGCAAAAGGGCACCCCTCCACTTT.

This clonotype was seen repeatedly, ten times or more. The chain is built from TRBV29-1 and TRBJ1-1; a possible D gene is TRBD1 (5 bases). The length of the CDR3 is 13 residues. The V end lost 7 bases, the J end lost 2 bases, and 14 bases lay between the germline ends. Germline V lookup: CDR1 SQVTM, CDR2 ANQGSEA. CDR3 nucleotide sequence: TGCAGCGCCGGAGGGGCTATCAACACTGAAGCTTTCTTT. Translated, it gives CSAGGAINTEAFF.

There are a few counts of this clonotype. The chain recombines TRBV7-7 with TRBJ2-5; 12 nucleotides align to TRBD2. The J segment lost 5 bases and the V segment lost 5 bases, leaving 3 bases of the junction unmatched. The CDR3 runs 14 residues. Germline CDR1 is SSHAT and CDR2 is FNYEAQ (reference sequence). CDR3 nucleotides: TGTGCCAGCAGCAGGACTAGCGGGGCTGAGACCCAGTACTTC. This encodes CASSRTSGAETQYF.

V and J are TRBV5-5 and TRBJ1-1; possibly TRBD1 for D (5 bases). V was cut by 4 bases and J by 5 bases, with 15 bases left in between. The CDR3 sequence is 14 residues long. Per the germline V gene, CDR1 is SGHKS and CDR2 is YYEKEE (reference sequence). The CDR3 protein is CASSRPGGRTEAFF. DNA of the CDR3: TGTGCCAGCAGCCGCCCGGGGGGACGGACTGAAGCTTTCTTT.

This clonotype was counted at least ten times. The gene calls are TRBV7-6 and TRBJ2-3, with 8 bases aligning to TRBD2. From germline, CDR1 is SGHVS and CDR2 FNYEAQ. The CDR3 spans 16 residues. J lost 3 bases, V lost 5 bases, and 10 bases had no gene match. DNA for the CDR3: TGTGCCAGCAGCCCACGCGGGCTAGCGGGTACAGATACGCAGTATTTT. Its translation: CASSPRGLAGTDTQYF.

This clonotype was found a few times. The rearrangement joins TRBV18 to TRBJ2-7; D gene unclear. The V gene's germline CDR1 is KGHSH and CDR2 LQKENI. The CDR3 extends over 13 amino acids. V shed 3 bases and J shed 4 bases, with 10 bases lying between them. The CDR3 here is CASSPMATYEQYV. CDR3 nucleotides: TGTGCCAGCTCACCGATGGCGACGTACGAGCAGTACGTC.

This clonotype was seen more than once but under ten times. The chain uses TRBV5-1 and TRBJ2-3, with D perhaps TRBD2 (6 bases). V shed 3 bases and J shed 2 bases, with 10 bases lying between them. The germline gives CDR1 SGHRS, CDR2 YFSETQ. The CDR3 consists of 14 residues. CDR3 in DNA: TGCGCCAGCAGCTGGCGGGACCTCACAGATACGCAGTATTTT. Protein: CASSWRDLTDTQYF.

A few counts support this clonotype. The J gene is TRBJ2-3, the V gene TRBV6-5; D is undetermined. V lost 6 bases and J 4 bases, leaving 11 bases between the germline ends. This CDR3 contains 13 residues. CDR1 and CDR2 from the germline V gene are MNHEY and SVGAGI. The DNA of the CDR3 is TGTGCCAGCAGCCACCGTGGTCCAGATACGCAGTATTTT. It codes for CASSHRGPDTQYF.

The chain links TRBV4-3 to TRBJ1-1; the D is unclear. Trimming removed 3 bases from V and 7 bases from J, with 9 bases in between. The CDR3 consists of 12 residues. The germline V gene encodes CDR1 LGHNA and CDR2 YSLEER. The CDR3 here is CASSHVTGEAFF. CDR3 in DNA: TGCGCCAGCAGCCACGTGACCGGTGAAGCTTTCTTT.

This chain links TRBV3-1 with TRBJ2-5, with 7 bases aligning to TRBD1. The CDR3 covers 16 residues. Germline assignment: CDR1 LGHDT and CDR2 YNNKEL (reference sequence). Trimming at V came to 1 base and at J to 4 bases, leaving 9 bases not matched to a gene. The CDR3 sequence: CASSQGEGTDGETQYF. CDR3 nucleotides: TGTGCCAGCAGCCAAGGGGAAGGGACAGATGGAGAGACCCAGTACTTC.